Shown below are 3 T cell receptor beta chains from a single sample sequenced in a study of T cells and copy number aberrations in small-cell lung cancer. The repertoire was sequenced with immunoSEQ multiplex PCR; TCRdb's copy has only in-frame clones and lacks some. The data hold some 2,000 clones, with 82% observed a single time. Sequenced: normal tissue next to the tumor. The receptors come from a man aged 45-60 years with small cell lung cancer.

CDR3 loop: CASSLESGPNTGELFF. The DNA for the CDR3 is TGTGCCAGCAGCTTAGAGTCAGGCCCGAACACCGGGGAGCTGTTTTTT. The J gene is TRBJ2-2, the V gene TRBV7-3, with unresolved D. Trimming took off 2 bases at V and 0 bases at J, with 10 bases between the two ends. The length of the CDR3 is 16 residues. The germline V gene encodes CDR1 SGHTA and CDR2 FQGTGA.

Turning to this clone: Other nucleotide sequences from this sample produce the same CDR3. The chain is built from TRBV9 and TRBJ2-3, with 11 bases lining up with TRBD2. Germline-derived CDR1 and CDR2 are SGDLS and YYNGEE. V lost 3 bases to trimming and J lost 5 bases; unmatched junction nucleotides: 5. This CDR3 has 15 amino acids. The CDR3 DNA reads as TGTGCCAGCAGCGGTAGCGGGAGGGCCTTAGATACGCAGTATTTT. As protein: CASSGSGRALDTQYF.

In DNA form, the CDR3 reads TGTGCCAGCAGTTTCGAGGGGTTTGCCTACGAGCAGTACTTC. It translates to CASSFEGFAYEQYF. The rearrangement links TRBV28 to TRBJ2-7; perhaps D is TRBD1 or TRBD2 (5 bases each). The V and J ends lost 3 bases and 2 bases respectively, with 11 bases between them. CDR1 and CDR2 from the germline V gene are MDHEN and SYDVKM. The CDR3 is 14 residues long.